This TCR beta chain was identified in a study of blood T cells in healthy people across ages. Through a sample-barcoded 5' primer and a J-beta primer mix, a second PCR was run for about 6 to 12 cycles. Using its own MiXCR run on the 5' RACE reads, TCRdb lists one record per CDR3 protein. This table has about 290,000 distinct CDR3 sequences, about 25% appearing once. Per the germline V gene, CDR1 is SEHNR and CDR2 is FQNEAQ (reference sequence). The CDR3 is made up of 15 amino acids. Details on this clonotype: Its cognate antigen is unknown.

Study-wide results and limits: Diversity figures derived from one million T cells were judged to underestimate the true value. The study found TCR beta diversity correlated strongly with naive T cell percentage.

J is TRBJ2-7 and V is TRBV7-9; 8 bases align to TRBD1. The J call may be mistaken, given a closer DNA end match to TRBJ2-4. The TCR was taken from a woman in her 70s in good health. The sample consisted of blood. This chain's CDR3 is CASSQGAGFGNIQYF. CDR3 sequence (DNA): TGTGCCAGCAGCCAGGGGGCGGGGTTTGGGAACATTCAGTACTTC.